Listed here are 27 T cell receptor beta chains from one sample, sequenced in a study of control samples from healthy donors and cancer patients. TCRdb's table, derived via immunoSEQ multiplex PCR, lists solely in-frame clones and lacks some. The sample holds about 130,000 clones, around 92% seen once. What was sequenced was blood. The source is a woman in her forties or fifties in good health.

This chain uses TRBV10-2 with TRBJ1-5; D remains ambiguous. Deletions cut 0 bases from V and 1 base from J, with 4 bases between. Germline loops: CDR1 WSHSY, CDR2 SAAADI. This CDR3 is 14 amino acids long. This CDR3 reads CASSESGSNQPQHF. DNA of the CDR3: TGCGCCAGCAGTGAGTCAGGGAGCAATCAGCCCCAGCATTTT.

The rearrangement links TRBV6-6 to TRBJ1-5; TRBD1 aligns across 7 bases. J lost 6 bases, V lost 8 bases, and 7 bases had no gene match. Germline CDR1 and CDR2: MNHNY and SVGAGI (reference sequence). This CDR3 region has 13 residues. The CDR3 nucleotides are TGTGCCAGCGGACCACAGGGGCTTCAGCCCCAGCATTTT. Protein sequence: CASGPQGLQPQHF.

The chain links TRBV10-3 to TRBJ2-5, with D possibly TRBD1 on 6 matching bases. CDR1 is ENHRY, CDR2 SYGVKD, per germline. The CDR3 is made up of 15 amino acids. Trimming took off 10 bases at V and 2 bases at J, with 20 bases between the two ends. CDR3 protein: CATTLGEGGQETQYF. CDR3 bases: TGTGCCACCACGTTGGGGGAAGGGGGTCAAGAGACCCAGTACTTC.

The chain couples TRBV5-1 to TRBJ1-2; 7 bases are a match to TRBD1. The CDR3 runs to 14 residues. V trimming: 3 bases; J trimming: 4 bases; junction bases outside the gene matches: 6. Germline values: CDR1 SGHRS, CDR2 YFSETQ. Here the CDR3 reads CASSWGDRGYGYTF. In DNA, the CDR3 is TGCGCCAGCAGCTGGGGGGACAGAGGCTATGGCTACACCTTC.

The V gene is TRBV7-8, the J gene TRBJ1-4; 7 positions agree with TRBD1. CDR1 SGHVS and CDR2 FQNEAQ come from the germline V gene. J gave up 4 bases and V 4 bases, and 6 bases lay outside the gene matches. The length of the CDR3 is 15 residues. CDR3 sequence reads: CASSSGGHINEKLFF. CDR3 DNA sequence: TGTGCCAGCAGCTCAGGGGGTCACATTAATGAAAAACTGTTTTTT.

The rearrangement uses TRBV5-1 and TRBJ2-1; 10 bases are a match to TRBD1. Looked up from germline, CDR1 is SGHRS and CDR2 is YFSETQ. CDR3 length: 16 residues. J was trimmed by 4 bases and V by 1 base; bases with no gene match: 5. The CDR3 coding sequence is TGCGCCAGCAGCTTGACCGGGACAGGGGCTTACAATGAGCAGTTCTTC. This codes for CASSLTGTGAYNEQFF.

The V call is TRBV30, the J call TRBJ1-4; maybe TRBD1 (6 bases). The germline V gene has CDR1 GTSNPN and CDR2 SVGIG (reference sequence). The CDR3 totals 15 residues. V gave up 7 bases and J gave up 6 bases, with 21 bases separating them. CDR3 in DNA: TGTGCCTCAAACGCAGGGCACGGGGGCTATGAAAAACTGTTTTTT. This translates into CASNAGHGGYEKLFF.

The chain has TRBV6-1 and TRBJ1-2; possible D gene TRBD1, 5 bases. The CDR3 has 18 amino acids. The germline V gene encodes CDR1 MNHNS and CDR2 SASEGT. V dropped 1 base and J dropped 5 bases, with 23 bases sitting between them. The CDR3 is CASSEGRERERGLYGYTF. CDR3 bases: TGTGCCAGCAGTGAAGGACGGGAGAGGGAAAGGGGCCTTTATGGCTACACCTTC.

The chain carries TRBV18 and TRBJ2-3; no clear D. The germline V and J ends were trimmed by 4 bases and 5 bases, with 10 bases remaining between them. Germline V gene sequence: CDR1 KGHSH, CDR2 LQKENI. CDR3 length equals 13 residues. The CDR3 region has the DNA TGTGCCAGCTCACAGGTTATAGAAGATACGCAGTATTTT. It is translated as CASSQVIEDTQYF.

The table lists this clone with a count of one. CDR3 DNA: TGCGCCAGCAGCTCCACTCTTAGCGGGGGCACGAACTACAATGAGCAGTTCTTC. Encoded protein: CASSSTLSGGTNYNEQFF. This chain links TRBV4-1 with TRBJ2-1; 9 nucleotides agree with TRBD2. The length of the CDR3 is 18 residues. V shed 5 bases, J shed 3 bases, and the junction held 14 bases outside the gene matches. Germline CDR1 and CDR2: MGHRA and YSYEKL.

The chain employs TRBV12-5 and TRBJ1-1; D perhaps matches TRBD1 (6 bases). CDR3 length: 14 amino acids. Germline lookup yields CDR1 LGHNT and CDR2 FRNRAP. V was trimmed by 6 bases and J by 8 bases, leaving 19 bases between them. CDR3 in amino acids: CASGPGGGRREAFF. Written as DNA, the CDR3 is TGTGCTAGTGGGCCCGGGGGGGGGCGAAGGGAAGCTTTCTTT.

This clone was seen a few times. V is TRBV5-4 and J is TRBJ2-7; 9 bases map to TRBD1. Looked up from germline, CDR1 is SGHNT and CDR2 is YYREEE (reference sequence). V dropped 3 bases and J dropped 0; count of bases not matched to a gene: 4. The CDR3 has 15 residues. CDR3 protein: CASSSDRGNSYEQYF. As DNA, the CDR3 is TGTGCCAGCAGCTCGGACAGGGGCAACTCCTACGAGCAGTACTTC.

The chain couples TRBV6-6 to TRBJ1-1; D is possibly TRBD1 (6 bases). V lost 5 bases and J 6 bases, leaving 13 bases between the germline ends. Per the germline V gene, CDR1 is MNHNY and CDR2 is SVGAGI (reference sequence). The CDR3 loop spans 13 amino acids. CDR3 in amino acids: CASSDRFGAEAFF. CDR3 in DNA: TGTGCCAGCAGTGACAGGTTCGGGGCTGAAGCTTTCTTT.

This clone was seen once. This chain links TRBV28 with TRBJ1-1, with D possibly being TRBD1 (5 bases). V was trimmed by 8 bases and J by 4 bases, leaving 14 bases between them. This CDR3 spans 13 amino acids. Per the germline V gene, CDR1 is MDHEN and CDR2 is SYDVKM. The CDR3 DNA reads TGTGCCAGCGGCGCGGGGGTGGGCACTGAAGCTTTCTTT. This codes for CASGAGVGTEAFF.

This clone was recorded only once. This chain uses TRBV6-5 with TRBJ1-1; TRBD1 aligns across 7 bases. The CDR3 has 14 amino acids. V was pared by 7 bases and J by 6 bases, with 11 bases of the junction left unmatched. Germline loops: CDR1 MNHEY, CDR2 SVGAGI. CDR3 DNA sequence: TGTGCCAGCAAGCTACAGGGGTCGGATCCTGAAGCTTTCTTT. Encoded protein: CASKLQGSDPEAFF.

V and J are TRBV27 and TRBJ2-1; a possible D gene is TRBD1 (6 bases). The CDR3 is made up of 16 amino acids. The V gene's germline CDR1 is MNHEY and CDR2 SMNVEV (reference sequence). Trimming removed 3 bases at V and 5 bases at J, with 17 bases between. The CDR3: CASSFLGAIGDNEQFF. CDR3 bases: TGTGCCAGCAGTTTTCTGGGGGCGATCGGTGACAATGAGCAGTTCTTC.

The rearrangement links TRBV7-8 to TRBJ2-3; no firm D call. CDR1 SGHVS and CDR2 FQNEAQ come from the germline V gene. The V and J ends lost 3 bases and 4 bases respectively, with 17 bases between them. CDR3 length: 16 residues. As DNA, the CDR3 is TGTGCCAGCAGCTTTCTGGTTCAAAGTGGCGCAGATACGCAGTATTTT. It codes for CASSFLVQSGADTQYF.

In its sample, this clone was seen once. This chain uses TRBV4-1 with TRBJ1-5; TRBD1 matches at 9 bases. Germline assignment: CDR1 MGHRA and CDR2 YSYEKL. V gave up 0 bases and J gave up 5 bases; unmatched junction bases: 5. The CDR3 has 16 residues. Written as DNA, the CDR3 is TGCGCCAGCAGCCAAGAGGGGGGGACAGGGTATCAGCCCCAGCATTTT. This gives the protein CASSQEGGTGYQPQHF.

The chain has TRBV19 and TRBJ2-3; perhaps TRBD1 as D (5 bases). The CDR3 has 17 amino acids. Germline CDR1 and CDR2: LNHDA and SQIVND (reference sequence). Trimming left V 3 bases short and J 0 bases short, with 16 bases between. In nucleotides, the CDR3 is TGTGCCAGTAGTATTTCCCATCAGGGTAGCAGCACAGATACGCAGTATTTT. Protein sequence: CASSISHQGSSTDTQYF.

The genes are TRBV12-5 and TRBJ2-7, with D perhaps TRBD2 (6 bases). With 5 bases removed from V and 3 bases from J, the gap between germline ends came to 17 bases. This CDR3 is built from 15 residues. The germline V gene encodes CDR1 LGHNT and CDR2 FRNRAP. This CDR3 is CASGPFGGEVYEQYF. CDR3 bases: TGTGCTAGTGGTCCCTTTGGAGGGGAGGTCTACGAGCAGTACTTC.

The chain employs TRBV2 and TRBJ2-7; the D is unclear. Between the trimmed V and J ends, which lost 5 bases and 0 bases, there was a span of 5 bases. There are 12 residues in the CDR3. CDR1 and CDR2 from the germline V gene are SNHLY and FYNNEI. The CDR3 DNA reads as TGTGCCAGCAGTAGGGACTCCTACGAGCAGTACTTC. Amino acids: CASSRDSYEQYF.

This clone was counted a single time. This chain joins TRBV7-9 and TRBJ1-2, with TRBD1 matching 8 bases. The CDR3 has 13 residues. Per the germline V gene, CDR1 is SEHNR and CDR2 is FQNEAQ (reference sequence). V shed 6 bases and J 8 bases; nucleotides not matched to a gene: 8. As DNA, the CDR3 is TGTGCCAGCAGGATGGGACAGGTGTGGGGCTACACCTTC. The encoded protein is CASRMGQVWGYTF.

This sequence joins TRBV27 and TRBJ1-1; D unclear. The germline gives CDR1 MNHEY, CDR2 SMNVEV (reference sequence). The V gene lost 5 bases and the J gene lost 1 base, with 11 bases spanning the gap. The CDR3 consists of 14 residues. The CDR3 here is CASSAQAPNTEAFF. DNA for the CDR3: TGTGCCAGCAGTGCCCAAGCCCCGAACACTGAAGCTTTCTTT.

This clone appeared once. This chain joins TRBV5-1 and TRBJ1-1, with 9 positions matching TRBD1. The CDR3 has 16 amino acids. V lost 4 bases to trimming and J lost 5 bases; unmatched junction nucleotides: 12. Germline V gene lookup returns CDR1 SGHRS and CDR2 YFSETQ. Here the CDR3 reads CASSVTGGIGGTEAFF. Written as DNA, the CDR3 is TGCGCCAGCAGCGTGACAGGGGGAATCGGAGGGACTGAAGCTTTCTTT.

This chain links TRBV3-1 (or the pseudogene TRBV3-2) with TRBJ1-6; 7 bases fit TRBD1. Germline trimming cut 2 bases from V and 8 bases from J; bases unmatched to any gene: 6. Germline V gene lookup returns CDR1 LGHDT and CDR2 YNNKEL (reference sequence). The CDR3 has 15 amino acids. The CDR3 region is CASSQNRGGYSPLHF. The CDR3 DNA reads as TGTGCCAGCAGCCAAAACAGGGGCGGGTATTCACCCCTCCACTTT.

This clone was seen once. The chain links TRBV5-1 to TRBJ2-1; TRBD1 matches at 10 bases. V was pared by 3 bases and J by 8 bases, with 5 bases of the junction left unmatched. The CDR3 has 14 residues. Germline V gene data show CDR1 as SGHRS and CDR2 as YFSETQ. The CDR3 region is CASSSTGGIYEQFF. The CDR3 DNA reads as TGCGCCAGCAGCTCGACAGGGGGCATTTATGAGCAGTTCTTC.

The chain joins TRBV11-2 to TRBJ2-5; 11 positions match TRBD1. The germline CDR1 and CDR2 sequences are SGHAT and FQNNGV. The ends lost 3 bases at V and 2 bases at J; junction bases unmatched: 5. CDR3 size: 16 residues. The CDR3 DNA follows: TGTGCCAGCAGCTTGGTCCGGGACAGGGGGCAAGAGACCCAGTACTTC. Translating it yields CASSLVRDRGQETQYF.